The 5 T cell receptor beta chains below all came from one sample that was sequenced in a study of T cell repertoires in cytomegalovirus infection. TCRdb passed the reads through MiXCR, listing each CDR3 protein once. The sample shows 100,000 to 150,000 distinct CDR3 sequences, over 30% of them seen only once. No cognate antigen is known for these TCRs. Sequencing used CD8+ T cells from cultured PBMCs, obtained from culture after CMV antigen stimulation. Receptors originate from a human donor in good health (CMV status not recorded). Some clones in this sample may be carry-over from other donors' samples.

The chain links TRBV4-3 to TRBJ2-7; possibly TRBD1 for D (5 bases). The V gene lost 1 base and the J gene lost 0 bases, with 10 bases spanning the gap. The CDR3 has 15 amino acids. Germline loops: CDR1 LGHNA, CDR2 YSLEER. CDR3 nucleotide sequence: TGCGCCAGCAGCCAAGTATTCACAGGCTCCTACGAGCAGTACTTC. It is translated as CASSQVFTGSYEQYF.

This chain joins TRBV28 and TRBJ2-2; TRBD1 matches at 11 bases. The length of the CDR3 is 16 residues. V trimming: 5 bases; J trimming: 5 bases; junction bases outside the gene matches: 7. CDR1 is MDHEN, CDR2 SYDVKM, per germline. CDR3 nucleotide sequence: TGTGCCAGCAGTCCAGGACGGGACAGGGGGACCGGGGAGCTGTTTTTT. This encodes CASSPGRDRGTGELFF.

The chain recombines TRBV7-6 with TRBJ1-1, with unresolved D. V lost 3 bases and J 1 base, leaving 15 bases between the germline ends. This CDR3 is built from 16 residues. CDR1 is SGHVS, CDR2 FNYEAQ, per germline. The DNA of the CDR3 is TGTGCCAGCAGCTTCCCGGACCCGGACCGGAACACTGAAGCTTTCTTT. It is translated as CASSFPDPDRNTEAFF.

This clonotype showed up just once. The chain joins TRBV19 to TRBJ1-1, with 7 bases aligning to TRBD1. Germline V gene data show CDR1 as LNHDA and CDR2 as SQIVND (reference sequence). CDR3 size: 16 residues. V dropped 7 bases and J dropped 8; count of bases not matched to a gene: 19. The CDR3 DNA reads TGTGCCAGTATGAGGACCGGGACAGTCCAGGGCTGGGAAGCTTTCTTT. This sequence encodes CASMRTGTVQGWEAFF.

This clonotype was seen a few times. The CDR3 loop is CASSDLRQQPQHF. The DNA for the CDR3 is TGTGCCAGCAGTGACCTGCGACAGCAGCCCCAGCATTTT. The rearrangement uses TRBV6-1 and TRBJ1-5; a possible D gene is TRBD1 (5 bases). This CDR3 is 13 amino acids long. The V gene's germline CDR1 is MNHNS and CDR2 SASEGT. Trimming left V 3 bases short and J 7 bases short, with 10 bases between.